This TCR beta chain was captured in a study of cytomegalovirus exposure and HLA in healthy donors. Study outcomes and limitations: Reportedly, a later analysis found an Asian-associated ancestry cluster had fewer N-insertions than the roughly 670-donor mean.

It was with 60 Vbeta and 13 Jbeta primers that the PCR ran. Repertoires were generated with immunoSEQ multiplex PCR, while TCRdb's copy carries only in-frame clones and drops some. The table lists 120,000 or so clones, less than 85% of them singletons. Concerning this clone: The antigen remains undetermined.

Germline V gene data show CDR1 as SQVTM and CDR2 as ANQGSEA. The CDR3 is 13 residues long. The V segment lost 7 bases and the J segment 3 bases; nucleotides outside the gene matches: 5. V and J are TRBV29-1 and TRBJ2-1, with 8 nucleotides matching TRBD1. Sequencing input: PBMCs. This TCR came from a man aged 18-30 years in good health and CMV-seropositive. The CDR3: CSGRGQDYNEQFF. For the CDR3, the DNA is TGCAGCGGGAGGGGACAGGACTACAATGAGCAGTTCTTC.